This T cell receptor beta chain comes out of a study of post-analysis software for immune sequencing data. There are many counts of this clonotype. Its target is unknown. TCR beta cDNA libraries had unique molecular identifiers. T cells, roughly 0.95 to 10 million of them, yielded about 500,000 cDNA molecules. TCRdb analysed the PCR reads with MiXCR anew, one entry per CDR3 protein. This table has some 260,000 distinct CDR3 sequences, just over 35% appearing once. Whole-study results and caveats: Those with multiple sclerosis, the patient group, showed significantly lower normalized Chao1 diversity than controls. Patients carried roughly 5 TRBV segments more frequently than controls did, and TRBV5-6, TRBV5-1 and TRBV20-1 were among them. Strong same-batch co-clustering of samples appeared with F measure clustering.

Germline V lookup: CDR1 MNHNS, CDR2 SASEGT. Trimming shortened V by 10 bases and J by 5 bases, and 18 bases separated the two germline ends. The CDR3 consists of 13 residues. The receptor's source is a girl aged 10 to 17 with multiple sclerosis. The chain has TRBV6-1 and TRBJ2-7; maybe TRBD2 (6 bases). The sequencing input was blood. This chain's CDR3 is CAIGGRVNDEQYF. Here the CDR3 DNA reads TGTGCCATCGGGGGAAGGGTTAACGACGAGCAGTACTTC.